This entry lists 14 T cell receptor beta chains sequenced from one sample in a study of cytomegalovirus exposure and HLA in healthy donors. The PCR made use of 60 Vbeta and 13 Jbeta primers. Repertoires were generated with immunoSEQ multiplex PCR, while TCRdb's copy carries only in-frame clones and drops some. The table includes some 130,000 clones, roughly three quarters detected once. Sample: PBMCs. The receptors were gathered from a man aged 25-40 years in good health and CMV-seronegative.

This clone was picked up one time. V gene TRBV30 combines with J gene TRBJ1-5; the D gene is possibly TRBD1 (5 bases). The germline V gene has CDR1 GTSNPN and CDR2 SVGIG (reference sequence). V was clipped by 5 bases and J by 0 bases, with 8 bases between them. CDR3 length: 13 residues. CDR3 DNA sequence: TGTGCCTGGGGCAGGGATAGCAATCAGCCCCAGCATTTT. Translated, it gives CAWGRDSNQPQHF.

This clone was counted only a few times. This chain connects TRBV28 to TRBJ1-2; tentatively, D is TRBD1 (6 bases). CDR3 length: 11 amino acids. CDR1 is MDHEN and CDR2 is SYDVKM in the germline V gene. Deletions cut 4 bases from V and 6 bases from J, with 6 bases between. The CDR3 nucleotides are TGTGCCAGCAGTTACAGGGATGGCTACACCTTC. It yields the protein CASSYRDGYTF.

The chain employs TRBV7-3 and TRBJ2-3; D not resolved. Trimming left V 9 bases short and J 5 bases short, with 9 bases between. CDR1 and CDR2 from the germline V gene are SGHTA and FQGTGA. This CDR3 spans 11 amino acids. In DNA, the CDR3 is TGTGCCAGTCGATCGGGAGATACGCAGTATTTT. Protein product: CASRSGDTQYF.

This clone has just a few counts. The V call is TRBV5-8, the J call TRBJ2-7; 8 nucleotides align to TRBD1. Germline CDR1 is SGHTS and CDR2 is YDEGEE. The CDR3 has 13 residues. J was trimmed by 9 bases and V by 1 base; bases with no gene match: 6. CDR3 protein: CASSLRFRGRQYF. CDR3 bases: TGTGCCAGCAGCTTGAGGTTCAGGGGGCGGCAGTACTTC.

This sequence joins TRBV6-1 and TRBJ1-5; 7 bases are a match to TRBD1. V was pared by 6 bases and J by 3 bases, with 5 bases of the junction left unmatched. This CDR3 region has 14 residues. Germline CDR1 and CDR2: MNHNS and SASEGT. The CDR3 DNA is TGTGCCAGCAGGGGGACAGAGCCCAATCAGCCCCAGCATTTT. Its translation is CASRGTEPNQPQHF.

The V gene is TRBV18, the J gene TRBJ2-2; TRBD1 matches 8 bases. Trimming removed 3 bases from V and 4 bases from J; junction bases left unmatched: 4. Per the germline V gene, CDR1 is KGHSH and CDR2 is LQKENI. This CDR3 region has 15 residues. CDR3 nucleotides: TGTGCCAGCTCACCGACAGGGGCGGCCACCGGGGAGCTGTTTTTT. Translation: CASSPTGAATGELFF.

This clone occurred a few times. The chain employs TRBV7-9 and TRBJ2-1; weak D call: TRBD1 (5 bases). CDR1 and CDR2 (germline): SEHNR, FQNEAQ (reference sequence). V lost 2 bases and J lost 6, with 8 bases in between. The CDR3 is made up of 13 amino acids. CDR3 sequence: CASSLFDSNEQFF. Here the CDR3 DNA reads TGTGCCAGCAGCTTATTTGACAGCAATGAGCAGTTCTTC.

The DNA of the CDR3 is TGTGCCAGCAGCCCGGTTTTAGCGGGAGGGACCGGGGAGCTGTTTTTT. Translation: CASSPVLAGGTGELFF. The chain joins TRBV7-6 to TRBJ2-2; 11 nucleotides align to TRBD2. V lost 5 bases and J lost 5; bases outside the gene matches: 7. This CDR3 spans 16 amino acids. CDR1 and CDR2 from the germline V gene are SGHVS and FNYEAQ.

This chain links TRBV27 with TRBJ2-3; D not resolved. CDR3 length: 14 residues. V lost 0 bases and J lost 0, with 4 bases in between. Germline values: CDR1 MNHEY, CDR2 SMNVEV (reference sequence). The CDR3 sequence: CASSLSASTDTQYF. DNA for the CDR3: TGTGCCAGCAGTTTATCGGCCAGCACAGATACGCAGTATTTT.

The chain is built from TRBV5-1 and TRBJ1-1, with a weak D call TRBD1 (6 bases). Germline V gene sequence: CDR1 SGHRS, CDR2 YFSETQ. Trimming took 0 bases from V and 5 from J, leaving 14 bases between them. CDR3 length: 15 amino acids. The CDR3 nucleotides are TGCGCCAGCAGCTTGGAGCAGGGGATGGGGACTGAAGCTTTCTTT. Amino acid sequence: CASSLEQGMGTEAFF.

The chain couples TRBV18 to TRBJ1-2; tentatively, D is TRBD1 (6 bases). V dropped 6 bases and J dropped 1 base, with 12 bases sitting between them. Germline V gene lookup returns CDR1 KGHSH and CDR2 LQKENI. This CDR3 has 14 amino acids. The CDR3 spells CASSVGGDNYGYTF. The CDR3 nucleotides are TGTGCCAGCTCGGTAGGGGGAGATAACTATGGCTACACCTTC. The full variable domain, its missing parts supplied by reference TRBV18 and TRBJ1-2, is NAGVMQNPRHLVRRRGQEARLRCSPMKGHSHVYWYRQLPEEGLKFMVYLQKENIIDESGMPKERFSAEFPKEGPSILRIQQVVRGDSAAYFCASSVGGDNYGYTFGSGTRLTVV.

This CDR3 is CATRVTSGILETQYF. CDR3 bases: TGTGCCACCCGGGTGACTAGCGGGATTCTGGAGACCCAGTACTTC. V and J are TRBV11-2 and TRBJ2-5; 11 nucleotides line up with TRBD2. The ends lost 10 bases at V and 5 bases at J; junction bases unmatched: 12. In germline, CDR1 is SGHAT, CDR2 FQNNGV. The CDR3 contains 15 residues.

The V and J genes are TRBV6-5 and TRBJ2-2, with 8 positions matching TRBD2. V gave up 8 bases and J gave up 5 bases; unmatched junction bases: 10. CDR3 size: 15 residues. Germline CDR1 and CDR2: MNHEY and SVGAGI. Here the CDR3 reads CASSRTSWGTGELFF. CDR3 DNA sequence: TGTGCCAGCTCGAGGACTAGCTGGGGAACCGGGGAGCTGTTTTTT.

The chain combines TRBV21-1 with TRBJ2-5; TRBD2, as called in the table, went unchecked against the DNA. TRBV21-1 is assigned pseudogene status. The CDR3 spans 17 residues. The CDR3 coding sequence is TGTGCCAGCAGCAAATCTAAGACTAGCGGGAGATGGGAGACCCAGTACTTC. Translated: CASSKSKTSGRWETQYF.